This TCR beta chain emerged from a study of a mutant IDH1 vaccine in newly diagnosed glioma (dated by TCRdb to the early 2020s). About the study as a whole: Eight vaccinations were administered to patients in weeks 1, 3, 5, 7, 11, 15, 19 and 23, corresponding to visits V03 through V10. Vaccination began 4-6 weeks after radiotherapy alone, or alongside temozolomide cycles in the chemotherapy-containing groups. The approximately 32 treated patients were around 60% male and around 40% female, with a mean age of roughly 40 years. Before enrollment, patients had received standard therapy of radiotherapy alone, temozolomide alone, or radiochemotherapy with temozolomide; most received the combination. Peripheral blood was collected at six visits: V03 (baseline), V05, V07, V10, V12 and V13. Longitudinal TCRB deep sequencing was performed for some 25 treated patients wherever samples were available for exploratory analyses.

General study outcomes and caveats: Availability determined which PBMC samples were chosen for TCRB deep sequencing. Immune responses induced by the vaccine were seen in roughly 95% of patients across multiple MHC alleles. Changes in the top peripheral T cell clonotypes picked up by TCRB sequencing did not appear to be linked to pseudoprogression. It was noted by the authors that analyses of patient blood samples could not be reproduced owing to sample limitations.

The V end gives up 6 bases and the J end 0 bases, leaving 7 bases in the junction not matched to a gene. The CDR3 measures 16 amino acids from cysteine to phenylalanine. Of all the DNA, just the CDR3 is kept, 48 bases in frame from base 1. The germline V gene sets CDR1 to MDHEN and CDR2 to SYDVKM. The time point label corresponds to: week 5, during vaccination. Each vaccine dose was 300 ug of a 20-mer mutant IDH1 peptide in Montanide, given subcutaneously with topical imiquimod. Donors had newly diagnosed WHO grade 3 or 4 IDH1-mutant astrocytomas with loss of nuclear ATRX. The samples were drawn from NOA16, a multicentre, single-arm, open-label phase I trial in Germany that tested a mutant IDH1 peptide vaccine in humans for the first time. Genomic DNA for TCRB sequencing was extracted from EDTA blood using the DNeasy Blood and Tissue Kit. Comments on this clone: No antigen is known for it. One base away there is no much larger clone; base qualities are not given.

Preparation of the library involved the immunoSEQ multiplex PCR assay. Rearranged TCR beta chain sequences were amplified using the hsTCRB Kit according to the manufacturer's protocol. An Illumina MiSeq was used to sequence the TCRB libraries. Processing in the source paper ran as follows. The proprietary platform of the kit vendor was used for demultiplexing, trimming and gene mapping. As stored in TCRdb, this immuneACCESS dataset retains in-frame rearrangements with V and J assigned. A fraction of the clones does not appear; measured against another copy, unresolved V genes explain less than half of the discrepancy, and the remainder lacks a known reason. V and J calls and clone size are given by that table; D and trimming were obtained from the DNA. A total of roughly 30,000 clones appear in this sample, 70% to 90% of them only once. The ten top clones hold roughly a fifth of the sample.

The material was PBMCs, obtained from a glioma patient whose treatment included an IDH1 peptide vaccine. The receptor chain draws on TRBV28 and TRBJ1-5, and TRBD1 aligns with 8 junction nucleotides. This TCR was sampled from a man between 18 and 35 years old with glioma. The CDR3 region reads CASRGGTGVSNQPQHF. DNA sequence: TGTGCCAGCAGGGGCGGGACAGGAGTTAGCAATCAGCCCCAGCATTTT.